This entry concerns a single T cell receptor (beta chain). Its antigen remains unidentified. The junction and the germline gene differ at one end; a read error may be behind it. The iRepertoire nested amplicon-rescue multiplex PCR (arm-PCR) platform was used to amplify TCR alpha and beta CDR3 regions from RNA. The input for one-step reverse transcription and amplification was roughly 95-450 ng of either tissue mRNA or PBMC total RNA. Following bead purification, Illumina adapters were added through a secondary multiplex PCR, and the libraries were then gel-purified between 200 and 400 bp. Demultiplexing relied on internal 6-nucleotide barcodes carried by the libraries. Libraries were sequenced on an Illumina MiSeq with 2x220 or 2x250 nucleotide paired-end reads. The original methods were these. Paired reads were merged using FLASH 1.2.11 and were aligned to the GRCh37 human genome using BWA-MEM, after which TRA and TRB reads were extracted. V and J assignment used an IMGT-derived reference of cassette sequences and CDR3 motifs that included pseudogenes. Reads were translated in three frames, and productive CDR3s were defined by a C…FGXG motif without stop codons. Unique combinations of V-J cassette pair and CDR3 amino acid sequence were defined as clonotypes. Reads were filtered by Hamming distance, with the threshold set by the sequence error rate of each sample in mapped regions. The public reads were quality trimmed at Q25 with fastp and then assembled into clones with MiXCR by TCRdb, keeping productive beta chains. A single entry per CDR3 protein holds the most common genes and DNA from its merged rows. TCRdb assigned the V and J calls; the authors' analysis was not used. The sample yields 150,000 to 200,000 distinct CDR3 sequences; about 32% were counted once. Together, the top ten hold around 20% of the sample.

The data stem from a study of glioma-infiltrating T cells (dated by TCRdb to about 2016). As for the study more broadly: TCR alpha- and beta-chain repertoires were sequenced from glioma tissue, non-neoplastic brain tissue and matched peripheral blood mononuclear cells. The paired cohort comprised three low-grade glioma patients, 8 or 9 primary glioblastoma patients and three non-glioma patients contributing non-neoplastic brain tissue. To measure divergence between tissue and blood T-cell populations, each tissue-infiltrating repertoire was compared with the peripheral blood repertoire of the same patient.

General findings and caveats noted by the study authors: Small numbers underpinned the group comparisons: under ten glioblastoma patients, three low-grade glioma patients and three non-neoplastic patients. In non-neoplastic patients, VJ-independent divergence between tissue and blood fell below expectation, whereas in all gliomas, and especially in low-grade gliomas, the divergence rose above expectation. Very few CDR3 sequences were found to be shared between tissue and blood, and this scarcity was attributed to high CDR3 diversity and limited sampling.

Per the germline V gene, SGHAT is the CDR1 and FQNNGV is the CDR2. Including cysteine and phenylalanine, the CDR3 has 17 amino acids. Of all the DNA, just the CDR3 is kept, 51 bases in frame from base 1. The receptor comes from a human donor with low-grade glioma or glioblastoma, undergoing nonglioma brain surgery, or in good health (not recorded which). The specimen sequenced was glioma tissue, nonneoplastic brain tissue, or PBMCs (not recorded which). Here the chain combines TRBV11-2 and TRBJ2-3; the D segment could be TRBD2, given 7 matching bases. The CDR3 amino acid sequence is: CASSPRLGRGRTDAQYF. In nucleotides, the sequence is TGTGCCAGCAGCCCTCGCTTGGGGAGGGGTAGGACAGATGCGCAGTATTTT.